Given below is one T cell receptor (beta chain) in context. Its antigen is still unknown. This sample was included in a study of cytomegalovirus exposure and HLA in healthy donors. PCR used 60 Vbeta primers and 13 Jbeta primers. Data came from immunoSEQ multiplex PCR; TCRdb stores just in-frame clones and leaves some out. Among roughly 140,000 clones listed, around 75% were seen once. Notes on the study in general: The listing of 150 or so TCR beta chains classed them as cytomegalovirus-associated. Beyond CMV serostatus, there was no information to go on about immune exposure. Rarity marked most TCR sequences, yet some public TCRs occurred in many donors.

This CDR3 is 15 amino acids long. CDR1 is MNHEY and CDR2 is SVGAGI in the germline V gene. J lost 3 bases, V lost 6 bases, and 7 bases had no gene match. Sequencing used PBMCs. V gene TRBV6-5 combines with J gene TRBJ2-3, with 9 bases lining up with TRBD2. The TCR was taken from a man aged 55 to 70 in good health and CMV-seronegative. The DNA of the CDR3 is TGTGCCAGCAGCCTTAGCGGGAGAATGACAGATACGCAGTATTTT. Protein sequence: CASSLSGRMTDTQYF.